Reported below is one T cell receptor (beta chain). Measured with immunoSEQ multiplex PCR; TCRdb has only the in-frame clones, and not every one. The sample carries roughly 79,000 clones, 96% recorded once. The data were taken from a study of technical replicates of blood from several donors. Deletions cut 0 bases from V and 5 bases from J, with 14 bases between. Germline V gene sequence: CDR1 SGHNT, CDR2 YYREEE (reference sequence). CDR3 length: 15 residues. The material sequenced was T cells isolated from PBMCs. V is TRBV5-4 and J is TRBJ1-1; a possible D gene is TRBD1 (5 bases). This TCR was recovered from a human donor in good health. The DNA for the CDR3 is TGTGCCAGCAGCTTGGATGGGGTGGGGGGTACTGAAGCTTTCTTT. Its protein product is CASSLDGVGGTEAFF.